These 4 T cell receptor beta chains were sequenced from one sample in a study of neurological immune-mediated disorders. TCRdb re-analysed the 5' RACE reads in MiXCR, keeping a single row per CDR3 protein. The sample holds approximately 25,000 distinct CDR3 sequences, 20% to 25% seen once. Sequenced input: PBMCs. The receptors derive from a woman aged 55 to 70 in good health.

This clonotype was observed many times. The rearrangement links TRBV4-1 to TRBJ1-5; D perhaps matches TRBD1 (5 bases). The V end was cut by 4 bases, the J end by 0 bases, with 10 bases between. This CDR3 has 15 residues. The germline V gene has CDR1 MGHRA and CDR2 YSYEKL. The CDR3 DNA reads TGCGCCAGCAGCCCCAGGGAGAATAGCAATCAGCCCCAGCATTTT. This encodes CASSPRENSNQPQHF.

This clonotype was counted ten times or more. This rearrangement joins TRBV29-1 to TRBJ2-1; 12 nucleotides align to TRBD2. CDR3 length: 17 amino acids. Per germline, CDR1 SQVTM and CDR2 ANQGSEA. With V trimmed by 5 bases and J by 4 bases, 12 bases remained unmatched. The CDR3 nucleotides read TGCAGCGTTTGTCCCCGTCCACTAGCGGGAGGATACAATGAGCAGTTCTTC. It yields the protein CSVCPRPLAGGYNEQFF.

The table lists this clonotype with many counts. One end of the junction is discordant with germline, which a read error may explain. V usage is TRBV7-7 and J usage is TRBJ2-3; D is possibly TRBD1 (6 bases). The CDR3 totals 15 residues. CDR1 and CDR2 from the germline V gene are SSHAT and FNYEAQ (reference sequence). The CDR3 DNA is TGTGCTAGCAGCTTGGGGGCGGCACGGCCAGATACGCAGTATTTT. This encodes CASSLGAARPDTQYF. The whole variable domain, remainder taken from reference TRBV7-7 and TRBJ2-3, is GAGVSQSPRYKVTKRGQDVTLRCDPISSHATLYWYQQALGQGPEFLTYFNYEAQPDKSGLPSDRFSAERPEGSISTLTIQRTEQRDSAMYRCASSLGAARPDTQYFGPGTRLTVL.

Ten or more counts support this clonotype. The V call is TRBV3-1, the J call TRBJ1-2, with 7 bases matching TRBD1. V lost 7 bases and J lost 6; bases outside the gene matches: 8. The CDR3 extends over 13 amino acids. Looked up from germline, CDR1 is LGHDT and CDR2 is YNNKEL (reference sequence). Here the CDR3 reads CASTLTGTHGYTF. The CDR3, as DNA: TGTGCCAGCACCCTGACAGGGACCCATGGCTACACCTTC.